Below, 18 T cell receptor beta chains from the same sample are listed, as sequenced in a study of shared clonotypes between healthy human individuals (dated by TCRdb to about 2020). Libraries were built with the immunoSEQ multiplex PCR assay. Not all clones reach the TCRdb copy of this immuneACCESS table, which keeps in-frame sequences only. Checked studies attribute under half of the gap to unresolved V genes and leave the rest unexplained. Across this sample there are 650,000 to 750,000 clones, with around 72% seen only once. Of the sample, 1.8% is held by the ten largest clones. Sequenced input: memory CD4+ T cells sorted from blood. The cell subset or site tag for this specimen amounts to: CD45RA-negative fraction. These receptors all come from a woman between 25 and 40 years old in good health.

This sequence joins TRBV6-6 and TRBJ1-4; 7 bases line up with TRBD1. The CDR3 covers 14 residues. Germline CDR1 is MNHNY and CDR2 is SVGAGI (reference sequence). V dropped 3 bases and J dropped 8; count of bases not matched to a gene: 6. CDR3 in amino acids: CASSYRGGDEKLFF. In DNA, the CDR3 is TGTGCCAGCAGTTATCGAGGGGGCGACGAAAAACTGTTTTTT.

The chain links TRBV2 to TRBJ2-3; 7 bases agree with TRBD2. The germline CDR1 and CDR2 sequences are SNHLY and FYNNEI. This CDR3 region has 16 residues. V trimming: 1 base; J trimming: 2 bases; junction bases outside the gene matches: 6. CDR3: CASSEVGGGNTDTQYF. The CDR3 bases are TGTGCCAGCAGTGAAGTTGGGGGAGGGAACACAGATACGCAGTATTTT.

The V and J genes are TRBV9 and TRBJ2-2, with 11 nucleotides matching TRBD1. The germline gives CDR1 SGDLS, CDR2 YYNGEE. CDR3 length: 17 amino acids. Losses at the gene ends were 1 base for V and 7 bases for J; bases not matched to a gene: 9. Written as DNA, the CDR3 is TGTGCCAGCAGCGTAACTACCGGGACAGGGGGATACGGGGAGCTGTTTTTT. This sequence encodes CASSVTTGTGGYGELFF. Using reference TRBV9 and TRBJ2-2 for the parts outside the CDR3, the full variable domain is DSGVTQTPKHLITATGQRVTLRCSPRSGDLSVYWYQQSLDQGLQFLIQYYNGEERAKGNILERFSAQQFPDLHSELNLSSLELGDSALYFCASSVTTGTGGYGELFFGEGSRLTVL.

The V gene is TRBV9, the J gene TRBJ2-2; the D is unclear. This CDR3 is 16 amino acids long. The V end lost 4 bases, the J end lost 1 base, and 14 bases lay between the germline ends. CDR1 and CDR2 from the germline V gene are SGDLS and YYNGEE. CDR3 loop: CASSPAGALNTGELFF. CDR3 DNA: TGTGCCAGCAGCCCAGCAGGTGCCTTGAACACCGGGGAGCTGTTTTTT.

The chain joins TRBV29-1 to TRBJ2-1; 11 nucleotides agree with TRBD2. This CDR3 contains 13 residues. V shed 4 bases, J shed 10 bases, and the junction held 6 bases outside the gene matches. CDR1 and CDR2 from the germline V gene are SQVTM and ANQGSEA. The CDR3 loop is CSVGLAGGREQFF. The DNA of the CDR3 is TGCAGCGTTGGCTTAGCGGGAGGGAGAGAGCAGTTCTTC.

The V gene is TRBV5-1, the J gene TRBJ2-1, with 11 bases matching TRBD2. CDR1 and CDR2 (germline): SGHRS, YFSETQ. The V segment lost 6 bases and the J segment 2 bases; nucleotides outside the gene matches: 7. The CDR3 runs 16 residues. The CDR3 is CASKISGRAAYNEQFF. DNA for the CDR3: TGCGCCAGCAAGATTAGCGGGAGGGCCGCCTACAATGAGCAGTTCTTC.

The chain couples TRBV19 to TRBJ1-5, with D perhaps TRBD1 (5 bases). This CDR3 spans 15 amino acids. Trimming removed 4 bases at V and 0 bases at J, with 10 bases between. The germline CDR1 and CDR2 sequences are LNHDA and SQIVND (reference sequence). CDR3 nucleotides: TGTGCCAGTAGTAGCCGGGACGTTAGCAATCAGCCCCAGCATTTT. Its translation: CASSSRDVSNQPQHF. The variable domain in full, completed from reference TRBV19 and TRBJ1-5, reads DGGITQSPKYLFRKEGQNVTLSCEQNLNHDAMYWYRQDPGQGLRLIYYSQIVNDFQKGDIAEGYSVSREKKESFPLTVTSAQKNPTAFYLCASSSRDVSNQPQHFGDGTRLSIL.

This rearrangement joins TRBV2 to TRBJ2-1, with TRBD2 matching 7 bases. The CDR3 is 14 residues long. CDR1 is SNHLY, CDR2 FYNNEI, per germline. Trimming at V came to 5 bases and at J to 2 bases, leaving 3 bases not matched to a gene. The CDR3 region is CASSQLAPYNEQFF. The CDR3 DNA follows: TGTGCCAGCAGTCAACTAGCGCCCTACAATGAGCAGTTCTTC.

The chain uses TRBV5-1 and TRBJ2-3; a possible D gene is TRBD2 (6 bases). The CDR3 has 14 amino acids. Germline V CDR1 and CDR2: SGHRS, YFSETQ. Trimming removed 5 bases at V and 1 base at J, with 11 bases between. CDR3 in amino acids: CASSWSSGTDTQYF. CDR3 nucleotides: TGCGCCAGCAGTTGGTCTAGCGGCACAGATACGCAGTATTTT. The complete variable domain, with remaining parts taken from reference TRBV5-1 and TRBJ2-3, reads KAGVTQTPRYLIKTRGQQVTLSCSPISGHRSVSWYQQTPGQGLQFLFEYFSETQRNKGNFPGRFSGRQFSNSRSEMNVSTLELGDSALYLCASSWSSGTDTQYFGPGTRLTVL.

The chain employs TRBV2 and TRBJ1-1, with unresolved D. Trimming cost V 9 bases and J 1 base, with 12 bases left between them. Germline loops: CDR1 SNHLY, CDR2 FYNNEI. The CDR3 covers 13 residues. CDR3 loop: CASFQAKNTEAFF. In nucleotides, the CDR3 is TGTGCCAGTTTCCAGGCGAAGAACACTGAAGCTTTCTTT.

The V gene is TRBV4-1, the J gene TRBJ1-2, with D unclear. The germline V and J ends were trimmed by 4 bases and 8 bases, with 11 bases remaining between them. The germline V gene encodes CDR1 MGHRA and CDR2 YSYEKL. The length of the CDR3 is 12 residues. The CDR3 here is CASSPLLGGYTF. The CDR3 DNA sequence: TGCGCCAGCAGCCCCCTCCTCGGGGGCTACACCTTC.

The chain recombines TRBV10-3 with TRBJ2-5; D tentatively reads TRBD1 or TRBD2 (5 bases each). The CDR3 consists of 14 residues. Between the trimmed V and J ends, which lost 0 bases and 7 bases, there was a span of 12 bases. Germline CDR1 ENHRY, CDR2 SYGVKD. The CDR3 reads CAISESEAGGTQYF. CDR3 DNA: TGTGCCATCAGTGAGTCAGAGGCTGGGGGGACCCAGTACTTC.

This clone showed up just a few times. This chain uses TRBV6-6 with TRBJ1-4, with D perhaps TRBD1 (5 bases). V lost 2 bases to trimming and J lost 4 bases, with 11 bases between them. Germline assignment: CDR1 MNHNY and CDR2 SVGAGI (reference sequence). CDR3 size: 15 residues. The CDR3 is CASSYRTGLNEKLFF. CDR3 DNA: TGTGCCAGCAGTTACCGGACGGGACTTAATGAAAAACTGTTTTTT.

This rearrangement joins TRBV4-2 to TRBJ2-5, with D perhaps TRBD2 (6 bases). Trimming took off 0 bases at V and 5 bases at J, with 13 bases between the two ends. The CDR3 consists of 15 residues. Looked up from germline, CDR1 is LGHNA and CDR2 is YNFKEQ. CDR3 nucleotide sequence: TGTGCCAGCAGCCAAGACTGGCGGGAACAGGAGACCCAGTACTTC. It translates to CASSQDWREQETQYF.

Here the CDR3 DNA reads TGCGCCAGCAGCCAGGGGACTAGCGGGAGGTGGGTTTACGATGAGCAGTTCTTC. Protein product: CASSQGTSGRWVYDEQFF. The chain has TRBV4-1 and TRBJ2-1; 15 positions match TRBD2. This CDR3 region has 18 residues. With V trimmed by 3 bases and J by 8 bases, 11 bases remained unmatched. Germline CDR1 is MGHRA and CDR2 is YSYEKL.

The J gene is TRBJ2-1, the V gene TRBV5-1; no definite D call. Germline V gene data show CDR1 as SGHRS and CDR2 as YFSETQ. CDR3 length: 13 amino acids. Trimming stripped 2 bases from V and 5 bases from J, with 8 bases between. Written as DNA, the CDR3 is TGCGCCAGCAGCTTAAGAATCGACAATGAGCAGTTCTTC. Its protein product is CASSLRIDNEQFF.

The chain uses TRBV4-1 and TRBJ1-2; D gene unclear. CDR1 and CDR2 (germline): MGHRA, YSYEKL. V lost 1 base and J 4 bases, leaving 10 bases between the germline ends. The CDR3 runs to 14 residues. This CDR3 is CASSQVLGGYGYTF. The CDR3, as DNA: TGCGCCAGCAGCCAAGTTCTGGGCGGCTATGGCTACACCTTC.

CDR3 coding DNA: TGTGCCAGCAGTGATACGCTTCAGGCAGATACGCAGTATTTT. This encodes CASSDTLQADTQYF. The V gene is TRBV2, the J gene TRBJ2-3, with unresolved D. The CDR3 extends over 14 amino acids. Germline CDR1 reads SNHLY; CDR2 reads FYNNEI. Trimming removed 3 bases from V and 4 bases from J, with 11 bases in between. Together with reference TRBV2 and TRBJ2-3, the CDR3 gives the full variable domain: EPEVTQTPSHQVTQMGQEVILRCVPISNHLYFYWYRQILGQKVEFLVSFYNNEISEKSEIFDDQFSVERPDGSNFTLKIRSTKLEDSAMYFCASSDTLQADTQYFGPGTRLTVL.